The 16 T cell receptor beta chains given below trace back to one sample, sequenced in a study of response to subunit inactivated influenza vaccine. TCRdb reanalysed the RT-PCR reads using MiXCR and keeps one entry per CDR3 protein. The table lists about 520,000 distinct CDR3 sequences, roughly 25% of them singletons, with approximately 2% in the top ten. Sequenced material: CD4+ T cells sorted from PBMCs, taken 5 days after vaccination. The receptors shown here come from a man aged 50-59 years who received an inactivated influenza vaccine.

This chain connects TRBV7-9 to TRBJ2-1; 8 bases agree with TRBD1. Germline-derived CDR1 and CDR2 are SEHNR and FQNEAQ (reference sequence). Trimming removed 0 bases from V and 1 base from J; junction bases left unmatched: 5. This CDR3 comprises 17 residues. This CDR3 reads CASSLAQGQGSYNEQFF. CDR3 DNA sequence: TGTGCCAGCAGCTTAGCGCAAGGACAGGGATCCTACAATGAGCAGTTCTTC.

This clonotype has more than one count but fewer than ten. The CDR3 reads CASRLEASSYEQYF. For the CDR3, the DNA is TGCGCCAGCCGTCTGGAGGCGAGCTCCTACGAGCAGTACTTC. This chain uses TRBV5-1 with TRBJ2-7; a possible D gene is TRBD2 (5 bases). This CDR3 is built from 14 residues. V was shortened by 7 bases and J by 0 bases, with 14 bases between the two germline ends. Germline loops: CDR1 SGHRS, CDR2 YFSETQ.

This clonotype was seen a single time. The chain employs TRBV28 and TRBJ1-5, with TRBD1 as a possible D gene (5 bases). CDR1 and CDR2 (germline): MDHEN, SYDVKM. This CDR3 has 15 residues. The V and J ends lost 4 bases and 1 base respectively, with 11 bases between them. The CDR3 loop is CASSWGSESNQPQHF. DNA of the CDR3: TGTGCCAGCAGTTGGGGGTCGGAGAGCAATCAGCCCCAGCATTTT. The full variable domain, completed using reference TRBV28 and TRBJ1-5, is DVKVTQSSRYLVKRTGEKVFLECVQDMDHENMFWYRQDPGLGLRLIYFSYDVKMKEKGDIPEGYSVSREKKERFSLILESASTNQTSMYLCASSWGSESNQPQHFGDGTRLSIL.

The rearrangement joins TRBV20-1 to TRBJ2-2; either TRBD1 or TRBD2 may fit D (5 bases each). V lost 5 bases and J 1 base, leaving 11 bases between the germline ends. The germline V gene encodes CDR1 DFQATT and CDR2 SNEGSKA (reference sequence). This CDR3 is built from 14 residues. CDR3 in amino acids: CSAHPGQNTGELFF. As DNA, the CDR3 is TGCAGTGCTCACCCGGGGCAGAACACCGGGGAGCTGTTTTTT.

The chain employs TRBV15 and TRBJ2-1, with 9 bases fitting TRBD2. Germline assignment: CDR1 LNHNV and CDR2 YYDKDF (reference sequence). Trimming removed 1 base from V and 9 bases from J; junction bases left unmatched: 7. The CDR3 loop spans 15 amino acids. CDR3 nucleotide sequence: TGTGCCACCAGCAGAGGCGGGAGGGCCGGTGGTGAGCAGTTCTTC. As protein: CATSRGGRAGGEQFF.

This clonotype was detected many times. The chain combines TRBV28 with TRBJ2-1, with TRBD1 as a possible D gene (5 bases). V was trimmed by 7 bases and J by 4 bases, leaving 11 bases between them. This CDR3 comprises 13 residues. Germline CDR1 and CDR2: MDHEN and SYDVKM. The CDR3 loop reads CASKDSGYNEQFF. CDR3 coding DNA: TGTGCCAGCAAAGACAGTGGGTACAATGAGCAGTTCTTC. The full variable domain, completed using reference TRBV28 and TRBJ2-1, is DVKVTQSSRYLVKRTGEKVFLECVQDMDHENMFWYRQDPGLGLRLIYFSYDVKMKEKGDIPEGYSVSREKKERFSLILESASTNQTSMYLCASKDSGYNEQFFGPGTRLTVL.

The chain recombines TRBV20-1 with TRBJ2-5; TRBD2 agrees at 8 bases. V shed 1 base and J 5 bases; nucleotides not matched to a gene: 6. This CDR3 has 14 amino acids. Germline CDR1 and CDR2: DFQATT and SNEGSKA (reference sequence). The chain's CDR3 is CSARGSGGLETQYF. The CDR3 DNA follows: TGCAGTGCTAGAGGGAGCGGGGGTCTGGAGACCCAGTACTTC.

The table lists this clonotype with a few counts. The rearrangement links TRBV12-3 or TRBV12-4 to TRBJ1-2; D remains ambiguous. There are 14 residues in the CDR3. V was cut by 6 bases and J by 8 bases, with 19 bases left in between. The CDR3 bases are TGTGCCAGCAGCATCTGGAACCCTTTGAACGGCTACACCTTC. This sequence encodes CASSIWNPLNGYTF.

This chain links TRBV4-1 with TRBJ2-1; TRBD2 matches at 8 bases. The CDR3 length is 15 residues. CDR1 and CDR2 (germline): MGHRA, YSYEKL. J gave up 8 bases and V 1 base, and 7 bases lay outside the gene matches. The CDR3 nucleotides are TGCGCCAGCAGCCAAGCGGGGGGGGCAGTCGATGAGCAGTTCTTC. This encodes CASSQAGGAVDEQFF.

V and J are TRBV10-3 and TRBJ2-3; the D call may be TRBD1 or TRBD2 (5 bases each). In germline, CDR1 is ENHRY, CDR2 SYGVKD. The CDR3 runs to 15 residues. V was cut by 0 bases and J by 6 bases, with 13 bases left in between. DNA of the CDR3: TGTGCCATCAGTGAGTCAACAGGCCGCGGGGATACGCAGTATTTT. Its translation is CAISESTGRGDTQYF.

CDR3 bases: TGTGCCAGCAGCAGCGCTACAGGGGGCAGGTACGAGCAGTACTTC. It yields the protein CASSSATGGRYEQYF. This sequence joins TRBV3-1 and TRBJ2-7; TRBD1 matches at 9 bases. Germline trimming cut 5 bases from V and 4 bases from J; bases unmatched to any gene: 9. The CDR3 loop spans 15 amino acids. Germline V gives CDR1 LGHDT, CDR2 YNNKEL (reference sequence).

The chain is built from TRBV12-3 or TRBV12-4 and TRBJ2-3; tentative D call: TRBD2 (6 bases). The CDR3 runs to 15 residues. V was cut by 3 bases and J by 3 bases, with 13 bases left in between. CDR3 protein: CASSFNLAATDTQYF. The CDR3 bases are TGTGCCAGCAGTTTTAATTTAGCGGCTACAGATACGCAGTATTTT.

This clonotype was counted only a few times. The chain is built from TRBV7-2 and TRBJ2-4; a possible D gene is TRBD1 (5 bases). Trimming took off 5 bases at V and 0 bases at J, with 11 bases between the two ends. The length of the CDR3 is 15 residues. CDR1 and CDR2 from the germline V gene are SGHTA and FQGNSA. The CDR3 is CASSNRQLAKNIQYF. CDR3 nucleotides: TGTGCCAGCAGCAACAGACAGCTAGCCAAAAACATTCAGTACTTC.

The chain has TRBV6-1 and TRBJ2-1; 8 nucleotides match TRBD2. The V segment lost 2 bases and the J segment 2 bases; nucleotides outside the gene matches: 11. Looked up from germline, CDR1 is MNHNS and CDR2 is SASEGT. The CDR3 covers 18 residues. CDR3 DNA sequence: TGTGCCAGCAGTGAAAGAGGAGGGCGGGGGGCAACCTACAATGAGCAGTTCTTC. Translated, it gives CASSERGGRGATYNEQFF.

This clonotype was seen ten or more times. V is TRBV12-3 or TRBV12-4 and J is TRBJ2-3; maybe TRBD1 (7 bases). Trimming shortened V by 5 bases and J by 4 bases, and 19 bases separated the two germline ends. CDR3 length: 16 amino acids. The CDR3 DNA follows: TGTGCCAGCAGTAAACGACAGGGAGGCCCATCAGATACGCAGTATTTT. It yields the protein CASSKRQGGPSDTQYF.

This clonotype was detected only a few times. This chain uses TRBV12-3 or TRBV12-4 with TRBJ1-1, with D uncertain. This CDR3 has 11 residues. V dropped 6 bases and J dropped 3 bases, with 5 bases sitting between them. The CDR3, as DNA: TGTGCCAGCAGCGGCCACACTGAAGCTTTCTTT. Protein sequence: CASSGHTEAFF.